One sample yielded the 12 T cell receptor beta chains listed below, sequenced in a study of blood T cell repertoires in COVID-19. Sequencing was performed with immunoSEQ multiplex PCR; in TCRdb, only in-frame clones are kept and a portion is missing. The table has roughly 280,000 clones, approximately 86% seen once. The sequenced sample consisted of peripheral blood. The receptors originated from a man aged 40-49 years with active or convalescent COVID-19.

The chain couples TRBV6-6 to TRBJ2-7; the D gene is possibly TRBD1 (6 bases). This CDR3 has 12 amino acids. Trimming pared 5 bases from V and 7 bases from J, leaving 12 bases between. CDR1 and CDR2 (germline): MNHNY, SVGAGI (reference sequence). Here the CDR3 reads CASSDRRLEQYF. In DNA, the CDR3 is TGTGCCAGCAGTGACAGGAGACTGGAGCAGTACTTC.

This clone has only a few counts. The chain recombines TRBV13 with TRBJ1-3, with 9 bases identical to TRBD1. This CDR3 contains 18 residues. V gave up 3 bases and J gave up 0 bases; unmatched junction bases: 9. Per germline, CDR1 PRHDT and CDR2 FYEKMQ (reference sequence). CDR3 bases: TGTGCCAGCAGCTTGGGACAGGGCCGGGGACTCTCTGGAAACACCATATATTTT. It translates to CASSLGQGRGLSGNTIYF.

This rearrangement joins TRBV19 to TRBJ2-2; perhaps TRBD1 as D (5 bases). Germline CDR1 reads LNHDA; CDR2 reads SQIVND (reference sequence). This CDR3 contains 14 residues. The V gene lost 4 bases and the J gene lost 3 bases, with 9 bases spanning the gap. The CDR3 sequence is CASSTGYDTGELFF. In nucleotides, the CDR3 is TGTGCCAGTAGTACAGGGTATGACACCGGGGAGCTGTTTTTT.

The rearrangement links TRBV19 to TRBJ1-5, with 11 positions matching TRBD1. Germline V gene lookup returns CDR1 LNHDA and CDR2 SQIVND (reference sequence). The length of the CDR3 is 16 residues. V was clipped by 5 bases and J by 4 bases; unmatched bases: 7. CDR3 DNA sequence: TGTGCCAGTAGTTTCCCGGACAGGGGGCGTAATCAGCCCCAGCATTTT. Encoded protein: CASSFPDRGRNQPQHF.

This CDR3 reads CASSLAEGEEQYF. DNA of the CDR3: TGTGCCAGCAGTTTAGCAGAGGGGGAAGAGCAGTACTTC. This chain links TRBV12-3 or TRBV12-4 with TRBJ2-7, with a possible D match to TRBD1 (6 bases). Trimming removed 0 bases from V and 7 bases from J, with 10 bases in between. The CDR3 consists of 13 residues.

This rearrangement joins TRBV5-4 to TRBJ2-7, with 15 bases lining up with TRBD2. The CDR3 covers 19 residues. Germline CDR1 and CDR2: SGHNT and YYREEE (reference sequence). Trimming removed 0 bases from V and 0 bases from J; junction bases left unmatched: 7. This chain's CDR3 is CASSLELGTSGRSSYEQYF. In nucleotides, the CDR3 is TGTGCCAGCAGCTTGGAACTCGGGACTAGCGGGAGGAGCTCCTACGAGCAGTACTTC.

This chain joins TRBV24-1 and TRBJ2-6; the match to TRBD1 covers 11 bases. CDR1 and CDR2 (germline): KGHDR, SFDVKD. The CDR3 extends over 18 amino acids. Trimming at V came to 5 bases and at J to 3 bases, leaving 8 bases not matched to a gene. CDR3 DNA sequence: TGTGCCACCAGTGGGCGCCCGGACAGGGGGCTTGGGGCCAACGTCCTGACTTTC. Protein: CATSGRPDRGLGANVLTF.

The chain uses TRBV24-1 and TRBJ2-7; 10 nucleotides agree with TRBD1. Germline V gene data show CDR1 as KGHDR and CDR2 as SFDVKD. J was trimmed by 4 bases and V by 3 bases; bases with no gene match: 5. This CDR3 has 15 amino acids. CDR3 amino acids: CATSDPRTGGYEQYF. CDR3 bases: TGTGCCACCAGTGATCCGCGGACAGGGGGTTACGAGCAGTACTTC.

This CDR3 is CASSQNRGAEKLFF. As DNA, the CDR3 is TGTGCCAGCAGCCAAAACAGGGGGGCTGAAAAACTGTTTTTT. V and J are TRBV3-1 (or the pseudogene TRBV3-2) and TRBJ1-4, with 8 bases matching TRBD1. The CDR3 totals 14 residues. Losses at the gene ends were 2 bases for V and 7 bases for J; bases not matched to a gene: 3. Germline V gene sequence: CDR1 LGHDT, CDR2 YNNKEL (reference sequence).

This chain joins TRBV27 and TRBJ2-2; D might be TRBD2 (6 bases). The CDR3 is made up of 13 amino acids. Trimming stripped 5 bases from V and 6 bases from J, with 10 bases between. Germline V gene data show CDR1 as MNHEY and CDR2 as SMNVEV (reference sequence). The CDR3 loop is CASSAGQAGELFF. The CDR3 bases are TGTGCCAGCAGTGCGGGGCAAGCCGGGGAGCTGTTTTTT.

This sequence joins TRBV6-5 and TRBJ1-6; D is unclear. This CDR3 is built from 13 residues. The V end was cut by 6 bases, the J end by 2 bases, with 5 bases between. Germline CDR1 MNHEY, CDR2 SVGAGI. The CDR3 DNA is TGTGCCAGCAGCCCAGCCTATAATTCACCCCTCCACTTT. It codes for CASSPAYNSPLHF.

V gene TRBV29-1 combines with J gene TRBJ2-1; perhaps TRBD1 as D (6 bases). Per the germline V gene, CDR1 is SQVTM and CDR2 is ANQGSEA. The CDR3 is 14 residues long. V was pared by 4 bases and J by 7 bases, with 17 bases between. CDR3 bases: TGCAGCGTTGGGGGGCAGGGTGTAGTGAATGAGCAGTTCTTC. This sequence encodes CSVGGQGVVNEQFF.